This T cell receptor (beta chain) was found in a study of CD8 T cells in ankylosing spondylitis. The CDR3 contains 18 residues. Trimming took 0 bases from V and 5 from J; bases not matched to a gene: 6. Germline assignment: CDR1 SGHRS and CDR2 YFSETQ. Notes on the study in general: For ankylosing spondylitis blood, a TCR beta motif of several highly homologous variants appeared characteristic.

TCRdb processed the 5' RACE reads anew with MiXCR; each CDR3 protein has one entry. Seen here are over 150,000 distinct CDR3 sequences, 9.5% to 15% observed once, and the top ten hold more than 15%. This clonotype was found a few times. Its matching antigen is unknown. The chain links TRBV5-1 to TRBJ2-3; 16 nucleotides match TRBD2. This clonotype was obtained from a male donor with ankylosing spondylitis or in good health (not recorded which). The sample consisted of blood, either unsorted or a sorted T cell fraction (not recorded which). DNA for the CDR3: TGCGCCAGCAGCTTGGTTGGGACTAGCGGGGGGGCACAAGATACGCAGTATTTT. It yields the protein CASSLVGTSGGAQDTQYF.